These 22 T cell receptor beta chains came from one sample sequenced in a study of OX40 agonist ivuxolimab in advanced cancers. The data were produced by immunoSEQ multiplex PCR, yet TCRdb's version contains in-frame clones alone and is incomplete. The data contain tens of thousands of clones, 84% of them singletons. The sample was CD4+ or CD8+ T cells sorted from blood, taken in a trial of the OX40 agonist ivuxolimab. Receptors originate from an adult with an advanced solid tumor such as melanoma, head and neck, liver or kidney cancer.

The V gene is TRBV5-4, the J gene TRBJ1-2; no clear D gene. Trimming took 0 bases from V and 4 from J, leaving 13 bases between them. Looked up from germline, CDR1 is SGHNT and CDR2 is YYREEE (reference sequence). The CDR3 spans 15 residues. The CDR3 region has the DNA TGTGCCAGCAGCTTGGCGGCCTCCTATGGCTATGGCTACACCTTC. Encoded protein: CASSLAASYGYGYTF.

This clone was counted a single time. The rearrangement uses TRBV7-2 and TRBJ2-5, with TRBD1 matching over 7 bases. Looked up from germline, CDR1 is SGHTA and CDR2 is FQGNSA. V lost 4 bases, J lost 2 bases, and 4 bases stayed unmatched. The CDR3 is 14 residues long. The CDR3 DNA reads as TGTGCCAGCAGCTCCCAGACAGGGCAAGAGACCCAGTACTTC. It yields the protein CASSSQTGQETQYF.

The V call is TRBV15, the J call TRBJ2-5, with 8 bases matching TRBD1. CDR3 length: 15 amino acids. Germline loops: CDR1 LNHNV, CDR2 YYDKDF (reference sequence). J lost 3 bases, V lost 1 base, and 4 bases had no gene match. The CDR3 loop is CATSRASGGEETQYF. DNA of the CDR3: TGTGCCACCAGCAGAGCCTCAGGGGGCGAAGAGACCCAGTACTTC.

The rearrangement links TRBV27 to TRBJ1-4; a possible D gene is TRBD1 (5 bases). The CDR3 length is 16 residues. Germline V CDR1 and CDR2: MNHEY, SMNVEV (reference sequence). Trimming took off 6 bases at V and 3 bases at J, with 17 bases between the two ends. The CDR3 protein is CASSSRGTLSNEKLFF. CDR3 nucleotide sequence: TGTGCCAGCAGCAGCCGCGGGACGTTATCTAATGAAAAACTGTTTTTT. Variable domain in full (rest from reference TRBV27 and TRBJ1-4): EAQVTQNPRYLITVTGKKLTVTCSQNMNHEYMSWYRQDPGLGLRQIYYSMNVEVTDKGDVPEGYKVSRKEKRNFPLILESPSPNQTSLYFCASSSRGTLSNEKLFFGSGTQLSVL.

This clone has just one count. V and J are TRBV30 and TRBJ2-2; a weak D match, TRBD2 (6 bases). Germline CDR1 and CDR2: GTSNPN and SVGIG (reference sequence). Trimming left V 4 bases short and J 1 base short, with 10 bases between. CDR3 length equals 14 residues. The CDR3 DNA reads TGTGCCTGGAATGGAGGGGAGAACACCGGGGAGCTGTTTTTT. Translating it yields CAWNGGENTGELFF.

This sequence joins TRBV4-3 and TRBJ1-6; 10 bases map to TRBD1. CDR3 length: 17 residues. With V trimmed by 6 bases and J by 4 bases, 9 bases remained unmatched. The germline CDR1 and CDR2 sequences are LGHNA and YSLEER. The CDR3 reads CASSPGQGVGYNSPLHF. The CDR3 nucleotides read TGCGCCAGCAGTCCCGGACAGGGGGTCGGGTATAATTCACCCCTCCACTTT.

The V and J genes are TRBV5-1 and TRBJ2-2; D is uncertain. CDR1 is SGHRS, CDR2 YFSETQ, per germline. Trimming left V 0 bases short and J 1 base short, with 10 bases between. The CDR3 runs 16 residues. CDR3 nucleotides: TGCGCCAGCAGCTTGGGGTCCACAGAGAACACCGGGGAGCTGTTTTTT. It specifies CASSLGSTENTGELFF.

J is TRBJ1-1 and V is TRBV5-6; possible D gene TRBD1, 6 bases. The CDR3 runs to 14 residues. The ends were cut back, 0 bases at V and 4 bases at J, with 10 bases in the middle. From germline, CDR1 is SGHDT and CDR2 YYEEEE. The CDR3 reads CASSLVWGLTEAFF. CDR3 DNA: TGTGCCAGCAGCTTGGTTTGGGGGCTCACTGAAGCTTTCTTT.

The chain couples TRBV28 to TRBJ2-3; D not certain. Germline V lookup: CDR1 MDHEN, CDR2 SYDVKM. V lost 5 bases and J 2 bases, leaving 17 bases between the germline ends. This CDR3 is 16 amino acids long. CDR3 nucleotide sequence: TGTGCCAGCAGTCCCTCGGGCCACCAACACACAGATACGCAGTATTTT. It encodes CASSPSGHQHTDTQYF.

This clone was detected once. This chain joins TRBV18 and TRBJ2-3, with TRBD2 matching 8 bases. Germline CDR1 is KGHSH and CDR2 is LQKENI. The CDR3 contains 16 residues. V trimming: 0 bases; J trimming: 4 bases; junction bases outside the gene matches: 6. The CDR3 region is CASSPPSRGGPDTQYF. The CDR3 bases are TGTGCCAGCTCACCACCGTCCCGGGGGGGTCCAGATACGCAGTATTTT.

The chain couples TRBV10-3 to TRBJ2-7, with 10 bases lining up with TRBD2. Germline CDR1 ENHRY, CDR2 SYGVKD. This CDR3 has 13 amino acids. The V gene end was trimmed by 8 bases and the J gene end by 3 bases; junction bases not matched to a gene: 4. The CDR3 sequence is CAILAGESYEQYF. The CDR3 nucleotides read TGTGCCATCCTAGCGGGAGAAAGCTACGAGCAGTACTTC.

The chain employs TRBV5-4 and TRBJ1-4; D perhaps matches TRBD1 (5 bases). V lost 1 base and J lost 8, with 18 bases in between. The germline V gene has CDR1 SGHNT and CDR2 YYREEE (reference sequence). The CDR3 length is 16 residues. The CDR3 bases are TGTGCCAGCAGCTTGTCCTCAGGGAGTTTCGGGGAAAAACTGTTTTTT. It codes for CASSLSSGSFGEKLFF.

This clone was observed a single time. V usage is TRBV6-1 and J usage is TRBJ2-7, with a weak D call TRBD1 (6 bases). This CDR3 has 14 residues. Germline CDR1 and CDR2: MNHNS and SASEGT. V was pared by 4 bases and J by 4 bases, with 14 bases between. The CDR3 nucleotides are TGTGCCAGCAGTGGAAACAGGGCCGGGTACGAGCAGTACTTC. Translated, it gives CASSGNRAGYEQYF.

This sequence joins TRBV18 and TRBJ1-5; perhaps TRBD1 as D (5 bases). The CDR3 runs 14 residues. The germline V and J ends were trimmed by 3 bases and 5 bases, with 11 bases remaining between them. Germline CDR1 and CDR2: KGHSH and LQKENI. The CDR3 sequence is CASSPGTEYQPQHF. As DNA, the CDR3 is TGTGCCAGCTCACCGGGGACGGAATATCAGCCCCAGCATTTT.

The chain has TRBV28 and TRBJ1-2, with TRBD1 matching 7 bases. J lost 3 bases, V lost 7 bases, and 11 bases had no gene match. This CDR3 region has 15 residues. In germline, CDR1 is MDHEN, CDR2 SYDVKM. The CDR3 sequence: CASNSAGQGDYGYTF. Here the CDR3 DNA reads TGTGCCAGCAACTCGGCGGGCCAGGGGGACTATGGCTACACCTTC.

The chain joins TRBV5-1 to TRBJ2-3, with 9 bases identical to TRBD2. The CDR3 runs 14 residues. Germline CDR1 SGHRS, CDR2 YFSETQ. With 4 bases clipped from V and 3 bases from J, the junction kept 3 bases outside the gene matches. This chain's CDR3 is CASSIGLATDTQYF. The CDR3 bases are TGCGCCAGCAGCATCGGACTAGCGACAGATACGCAGTATTTT.

V is TRBV19 and J is TRBJ2-2; 12 nucleotides match TRBD2. Germline CDR1 reads LNHDA; CDR2 reads SQIVND (reference sequence). The CDR3 totals 15 residues. The J segment lost 1 base and the V segment lost 7 bases, leaving 1 base of the junction unmatched. CDR3 DNA sequence: TGTGCCAGTAAGACTAGCGGGAGGAACACCGGGGAGCTGTTTTTT. Protein sequence: CASKTSGRNTGELFF.

V gene TRBV6-5 combines with J gene TRBJ1-1, with D uncertain. The germline CDR1 and CDR2 sequences are MNHEY and SVGAGI. The CDR3 consists of 15 residues. Trimming removed 0 bases at V and 0 bases at J, with 8 bases between. CDR3 protein: CASSYSATMNTEAFF. The CDR3 DNA is TGTGCCAGCAGTTACTCTGCTACCATGAACACTGAAGCTTTCTTT.

The CDR3 DNA reads TGCGCCAGCAGCTTGGGGGGAGGGGAGACCCAGTACTTC. It yields the protein CASSLGGGETQYF. The chain employs TRBV5-1 and TRBJ2-5; 7 nucleotides align to TRBD2. CDR3 size: 13 residues. Germline assignment: CDR1 SGHRS and CDR2 YFSETQ. After removal of 0 bases from V and 5 bases from J, the junction contained 1 base not matched to a gene.

V usage is TRBV28 and J usage is TRBJ1-2, with TRBD1 identical over 7 bases. After removal of 6 bases from V and 8 bases from J, the junction contained 6 bases not matched to a gene. This CDR3 has 12 amino acids. In germline, CDR1 is MDHEN, CDR2 SYDVKM. The CDR3 spells CASRSGGPGYTF. Here the CDR3 DNA reads TGTGCCAGCAGATCAGGGGGACCAGGCTACACCTTC.

The rearrangement joins TRBV6-1 to TRBJ1-1; weak D call: TRBD1 (6 bases). This CDR3 is built from 12 residues. The V end was cut by 5 bases, the J end by 5 bases, with 9 bases between. Germline CDR1 reads MNHNS; CDR2 reads SASEGT. The CDR3 loop is CASSRGGTEAFF. Written as DNA, the CDR3 is TGTGCCAGCAGTAGGGGGGGTACTGAAGCTTTCTTT.

This CDR3 reads CASSLVPGQGIRPQHF. Here the CDR3 DNA reads TGTGCCAGCAGCCTAGTGCCGGGACAGGGGATTCGGCCCCAGCATTTT. The rearrangement uses TRBV11-2 and TRBJ1-5, with 10 bases matching TRBD1. The CDR3 contains 16 residues. J was trimmed by 9 bases and V by 5 bases; bases with no gene match: 13. The V gene's germline CDR1 is SGHAT and CDR2 FQNNGV.